The clone carrying this T cell receptor beta chain has more than one count but fewer than ten. Treatment in this sample: some 19 received Ad26.COV2.S at low or high dose, single or two shots; about 5 received placebo; per-sample allocation not given. The study sampled participants on day 63 after the first vaccine or placebo injection. Assay used: immunoSEQ multiplex PCR; TCRdb lists only in-frame clones, some missing. The table has around 310,000 clones, 75% to 90% seen once; the top ten hold around 5%. CDR3 length equals 17 residues. V was trimmed by 0 bases and J by 4 bases, leaving 17 bases between them. In germline, CDR1 is LGHDT, CDR2 YNNKEL (reference sequence). This entry is derived from a study of Ad26.COV2.S vaccination and SARS-CoV-2 variants.

This sequence was found in a person between 18 and 60 years old who received the Ad26.COV2.S COVID-19 vaccine or a placebo. The chain uses TRBV3-1 (or the pseudogene TRBV3-2) and TRBJ2-3; D remains ambiguous. The sample here was peripheral blood, taken in a trial of Ad26.COV2.S vaccine versus placebo. Here the CDR3 DNA reads TGTGCCAGCAGCCAAGAAGGCGCCGGGCCCCAAGCAGATACGCAGTATTTT. Amino acids: CASSQEGAGPQADTQYF.